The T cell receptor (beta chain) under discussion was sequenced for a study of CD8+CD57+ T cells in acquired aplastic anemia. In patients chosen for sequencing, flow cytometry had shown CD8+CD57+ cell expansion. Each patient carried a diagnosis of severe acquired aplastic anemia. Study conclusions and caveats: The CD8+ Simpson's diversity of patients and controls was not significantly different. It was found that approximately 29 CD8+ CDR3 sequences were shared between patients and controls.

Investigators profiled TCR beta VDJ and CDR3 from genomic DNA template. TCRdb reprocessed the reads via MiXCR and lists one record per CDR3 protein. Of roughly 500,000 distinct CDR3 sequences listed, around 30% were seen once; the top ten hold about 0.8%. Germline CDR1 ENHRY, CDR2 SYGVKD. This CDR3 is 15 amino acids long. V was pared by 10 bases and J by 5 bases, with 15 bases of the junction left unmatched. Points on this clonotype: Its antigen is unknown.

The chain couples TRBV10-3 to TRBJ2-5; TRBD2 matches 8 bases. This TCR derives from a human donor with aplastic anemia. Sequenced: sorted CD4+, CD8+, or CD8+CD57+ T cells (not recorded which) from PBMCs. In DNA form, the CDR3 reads TGTGCCAGCAGCTTTGGCTCTAGCGGGTCCGAGACCCAGTACTTC. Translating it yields CASSFGSSGSETQYF.